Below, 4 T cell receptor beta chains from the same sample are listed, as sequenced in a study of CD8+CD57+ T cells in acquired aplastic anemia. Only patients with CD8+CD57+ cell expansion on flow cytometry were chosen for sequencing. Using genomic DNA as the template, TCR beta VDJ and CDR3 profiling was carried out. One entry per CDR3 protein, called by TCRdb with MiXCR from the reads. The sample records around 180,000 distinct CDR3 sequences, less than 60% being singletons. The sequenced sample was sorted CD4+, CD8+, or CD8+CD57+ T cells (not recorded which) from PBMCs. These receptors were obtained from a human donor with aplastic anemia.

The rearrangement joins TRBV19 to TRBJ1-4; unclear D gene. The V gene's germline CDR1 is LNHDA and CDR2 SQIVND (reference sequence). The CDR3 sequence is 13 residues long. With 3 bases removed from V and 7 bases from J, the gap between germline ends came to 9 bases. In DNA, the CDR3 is TGTGCCAGTAGTATGGACCCTAGTGAAAAACTGTTTTTT. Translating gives CASSMDPSEKLFF.

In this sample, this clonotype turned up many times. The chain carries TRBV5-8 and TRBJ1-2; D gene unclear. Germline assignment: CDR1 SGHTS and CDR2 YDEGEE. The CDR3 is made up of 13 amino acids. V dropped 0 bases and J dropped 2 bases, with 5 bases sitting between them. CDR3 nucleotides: TGTGCCAGCAGCTTGGACGGGAACTATGGCTACACCTTC. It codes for CASSLDGNYGYTF.

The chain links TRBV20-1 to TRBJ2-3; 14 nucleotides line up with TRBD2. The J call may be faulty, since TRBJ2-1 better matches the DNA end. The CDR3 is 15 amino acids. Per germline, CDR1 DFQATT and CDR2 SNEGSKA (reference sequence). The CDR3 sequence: CSHPGLAGVGNEQFF. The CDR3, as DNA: TGCAGTCATCCGGGACTAGCGGGAGTGGGCAATGAGCAGTTCTTC.

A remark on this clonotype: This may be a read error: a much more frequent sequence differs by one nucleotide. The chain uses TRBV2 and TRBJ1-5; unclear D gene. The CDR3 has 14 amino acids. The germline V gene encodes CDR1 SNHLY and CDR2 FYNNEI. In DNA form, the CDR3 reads TGTACCAGCAGCATATCTGTTAGCAATCAGCCCCAGCATTTT. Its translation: CTSSISVSNQPQHF.